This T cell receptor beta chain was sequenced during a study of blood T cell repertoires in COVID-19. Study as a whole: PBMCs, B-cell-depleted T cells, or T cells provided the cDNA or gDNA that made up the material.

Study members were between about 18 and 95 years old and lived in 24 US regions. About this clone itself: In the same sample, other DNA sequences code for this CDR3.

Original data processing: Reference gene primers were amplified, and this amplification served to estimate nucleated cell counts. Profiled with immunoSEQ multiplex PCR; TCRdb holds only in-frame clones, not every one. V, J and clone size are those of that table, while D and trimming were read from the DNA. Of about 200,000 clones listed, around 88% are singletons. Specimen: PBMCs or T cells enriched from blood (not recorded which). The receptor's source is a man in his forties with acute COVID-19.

The CDR3 sequence: CASSPPASTDTQYF. The DNA of the CDR3 is TGTGCCAGCTCACCACCGGCCTCCACAGATACGCAGTATTTT. The chain has TRBV18 and TRBJ2-3; D gene ambiguous. Germline-derived CDR1 and CDR2 are KGHSH and LQKENI. Trimming took 0 bases from V and 2 from J, leaving 6 bases between them. The CDR3 has 14 residues.